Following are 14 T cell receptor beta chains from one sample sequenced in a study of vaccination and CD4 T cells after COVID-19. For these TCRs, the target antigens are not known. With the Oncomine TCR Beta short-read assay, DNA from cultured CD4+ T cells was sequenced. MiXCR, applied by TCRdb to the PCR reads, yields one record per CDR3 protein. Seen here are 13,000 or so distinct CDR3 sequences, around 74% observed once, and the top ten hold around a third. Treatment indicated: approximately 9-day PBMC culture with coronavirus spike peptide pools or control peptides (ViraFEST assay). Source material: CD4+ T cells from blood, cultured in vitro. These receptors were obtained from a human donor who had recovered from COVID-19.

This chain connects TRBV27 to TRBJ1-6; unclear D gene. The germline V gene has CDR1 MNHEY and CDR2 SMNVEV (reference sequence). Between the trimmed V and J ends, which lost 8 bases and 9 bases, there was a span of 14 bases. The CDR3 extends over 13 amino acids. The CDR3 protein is CASFRASGSPLHF. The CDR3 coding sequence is TGTGCCAGCTTCCGGGCCTCGGGTTCACCCCTCCACTTT.

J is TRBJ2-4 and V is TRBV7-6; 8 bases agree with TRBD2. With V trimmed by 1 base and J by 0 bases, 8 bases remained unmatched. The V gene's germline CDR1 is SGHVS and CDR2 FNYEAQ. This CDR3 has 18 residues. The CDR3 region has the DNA TGTGCCAGCAGCTTAGGGAGGTCTAGCGGGTTAGCCAAAAACATTCAGTACTTC. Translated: CASSLGRSSGLAKNIQYF.

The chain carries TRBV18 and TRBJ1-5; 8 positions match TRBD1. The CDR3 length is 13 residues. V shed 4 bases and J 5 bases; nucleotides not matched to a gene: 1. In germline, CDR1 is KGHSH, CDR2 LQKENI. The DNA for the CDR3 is TGTGCCAGCTCACAGGACAGGGATCAGCCCCAGCATTTT. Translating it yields CASSQDRDQPQHF.

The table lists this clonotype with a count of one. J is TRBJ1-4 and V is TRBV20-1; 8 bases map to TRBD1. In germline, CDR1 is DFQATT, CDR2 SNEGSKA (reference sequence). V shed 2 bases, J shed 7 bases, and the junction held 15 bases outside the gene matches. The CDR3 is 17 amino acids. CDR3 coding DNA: TGCAGTGCTAGATTGTCTCCGACCAGGGGGCGCACTGAAAAACTGTTTTTT. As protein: CSARLSPTRGRTEKLFF.

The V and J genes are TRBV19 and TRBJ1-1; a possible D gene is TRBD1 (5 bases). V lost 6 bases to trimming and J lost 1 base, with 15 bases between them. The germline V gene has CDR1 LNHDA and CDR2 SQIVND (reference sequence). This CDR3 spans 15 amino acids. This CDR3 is CASRGGQGGNTEAFF. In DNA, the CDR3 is TGTGCCAGTAGGGGAGGGCAGGGAGGGAACACTGAAGCTTTCTTT.

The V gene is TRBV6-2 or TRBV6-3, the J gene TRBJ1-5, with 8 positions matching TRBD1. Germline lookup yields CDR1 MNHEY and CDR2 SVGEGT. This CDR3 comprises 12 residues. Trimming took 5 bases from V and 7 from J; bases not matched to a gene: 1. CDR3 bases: TGTGCCAGCAGTCAGGGGGCGCAGCCCCAGCATTTT. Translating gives CASSQGAQPQHF.

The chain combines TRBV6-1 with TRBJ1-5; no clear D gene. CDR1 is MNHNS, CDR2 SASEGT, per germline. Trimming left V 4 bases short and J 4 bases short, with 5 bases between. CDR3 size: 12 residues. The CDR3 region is CASSAQNQPQHF. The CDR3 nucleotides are TGTGCCAGCAGTGCTCAAAATCAGCCCCAGCATTTT.

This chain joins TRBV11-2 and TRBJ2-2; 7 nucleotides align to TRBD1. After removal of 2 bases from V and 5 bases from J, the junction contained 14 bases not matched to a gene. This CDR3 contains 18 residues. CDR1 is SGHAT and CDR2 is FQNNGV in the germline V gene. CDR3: CASSLYGLGSRGTGELFF. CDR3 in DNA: TGTGCCAGCAGCTTATATGGCTTGGGGTCCAGGGGGACCGGGGAGCTGTTTTTT.

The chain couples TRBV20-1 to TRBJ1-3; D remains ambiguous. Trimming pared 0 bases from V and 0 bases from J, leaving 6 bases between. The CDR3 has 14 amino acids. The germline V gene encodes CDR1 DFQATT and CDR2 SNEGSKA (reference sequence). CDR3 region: CSARDSGSGNTIYF. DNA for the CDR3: TGCAGTGCTAGAGACAGTGGCTCTGGAAACACCATATATTTT.

CDR3 amino acids: CASSNLNRVGRNTEAFF. The DNA for the CDR3 is TGTGCCAGTAGTAACCTGAATAGGGTCGGGCGAAACACTGAAGCTTTCTTT. The chain links TRBV19 to TRBJ1-1; D gene ambiguous. Germline-derived CDR1 and CDR2 are LNHDA and SQIVND (reference sequence). V lost 4 bases and J 2 bases, leaving 20 bases between the germline ends. The CDR3 runs to 17 residues. Drawing the rest from reference TRBV19 and TRBJ1-1, the complete variable domain is DGGITQSPKYLFRKEGQNVTLSCEQNLNHDAMYWYRQDPGQGLRLIYYSQIVNDFQKGDIAEGYSVSREKKESFPLTVTSAQKNPTAFYLCASSNLNRVGRNTEAFFGQGTRLTVV.

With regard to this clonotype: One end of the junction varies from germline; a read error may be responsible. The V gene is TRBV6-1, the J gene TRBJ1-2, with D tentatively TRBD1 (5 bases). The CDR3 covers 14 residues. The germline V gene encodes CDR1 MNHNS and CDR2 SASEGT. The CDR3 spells CASSEGTGGYGYTF. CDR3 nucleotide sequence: TGTGCCAGCAGTGAGGGCACAGGAGGCTATGGTTACACCTTC.

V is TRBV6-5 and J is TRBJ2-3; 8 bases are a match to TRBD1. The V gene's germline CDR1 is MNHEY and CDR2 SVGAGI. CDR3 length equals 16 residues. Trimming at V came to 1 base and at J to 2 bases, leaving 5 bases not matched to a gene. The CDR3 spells CASSYYGDRPTDTQYF. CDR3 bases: TGTGCCAGCAGTTACTATGGGGACAGGCCCACAGATACGCAGTATTTT.

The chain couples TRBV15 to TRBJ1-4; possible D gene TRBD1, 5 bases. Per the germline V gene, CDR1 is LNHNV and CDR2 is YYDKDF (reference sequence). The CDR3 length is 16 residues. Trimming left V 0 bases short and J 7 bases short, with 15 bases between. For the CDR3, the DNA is TGTGCCACCAGCAGAGATTGGGGGAGCTCCCGTGAAAAACTGTTTTTT. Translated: CATSRDWGSSREKLFF.

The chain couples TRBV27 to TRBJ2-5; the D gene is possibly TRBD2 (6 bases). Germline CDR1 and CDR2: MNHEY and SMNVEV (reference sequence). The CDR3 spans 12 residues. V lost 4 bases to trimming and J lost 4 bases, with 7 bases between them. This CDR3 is CASSSGGETQYF. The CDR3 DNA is TGTGCCAGCAGTTCCGGGGGAGAGACCCAGTACTTC.